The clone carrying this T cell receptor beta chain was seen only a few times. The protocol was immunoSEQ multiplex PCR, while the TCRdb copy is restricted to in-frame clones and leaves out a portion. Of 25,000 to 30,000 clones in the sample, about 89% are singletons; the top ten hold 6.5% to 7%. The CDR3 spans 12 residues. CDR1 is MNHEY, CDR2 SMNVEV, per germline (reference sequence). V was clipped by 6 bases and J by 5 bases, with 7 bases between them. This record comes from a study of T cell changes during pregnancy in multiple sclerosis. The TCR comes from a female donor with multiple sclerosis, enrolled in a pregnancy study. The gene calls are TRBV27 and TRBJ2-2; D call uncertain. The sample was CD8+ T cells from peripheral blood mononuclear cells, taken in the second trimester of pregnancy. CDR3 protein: CASSLLTGELFF. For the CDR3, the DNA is TGTGCCAGCAGCCTTTTAACCGGGGAGCTGTTTTTT.